This T cell receptor (beta chain) was captured by sequencing in a study of cytomegalovirus exposure and HLA in healthy donors. Study-level results: CMV serostatus alone was available as immune exposure information. A few chains tied to CMV proved CMV antigen-specific in vitro.

CDR1 and CDR2 (germline): SEHNR, FQNEAQ (reference sequence). The V gene lost 2 bases and the J gene lost 1 base, with 5 bases spanning the gap. The CDR3 runs 13 residues. Nominally healthy donors were sampled, though unrecorded immune exposures were likely. The PCR employed 60 Vbeta primers together with 13 Jbeta primers. Generated by immunoSEQ multiplex PCR, the TCRdb table keeps only in-frame clones and is missing some. This table holds under 200,000 clones, about 62% found once. As for this clone: Antigen unknown.

This TCR was recovered from a man aged 35-49 years in good health and CMV-seronegative. The chain uses TRBV7-9 and TRBJ2-5; D gene ambiguous. Sequencing was carried out using PBMCs. CDR3 sequence reads: CASSLNSQETQYF. DNA of the CDR3: TGTGCCAGCAGCTTAAACAGCCAAGAGACCCAGTACTTC. Variable domain in full (rest from reference TRBV7-9 and TRBJ2-5): DTGVSQNPRHKITKRGQNVTFRCDPISEHNRLYWYRQTLGQGPEFLTYFQNEAQLEKSRLLSDRFSAERPKGSFSTLEIQRTEQGDSAMYLCASSLNSQETQYFGPGTRLLVL.